The rows below give T cell receptor beta chains drawn from one sample of a study of blood T cell repertoires in COVID-19. The repertoire was sequenced with immunoSEQ multiplex PCR; TCRdb's copy has only in-frame clones and lacks some. The sample lists roughly 260,000 clones, roughly 80% seen once, with 4% to 6% in the top ten. Material for sequencing was peripheral blood. The receptors were sampled from a woman of 80 years or more with active or convalescent COVID-19. Each CDR3 is given with its conserved first and last residue. D genes are given only for firm matches. Clone size, where shown, is once, few, many, or a class for clones that have expanded.

j_call,d_call,clone_size,v_call,cdr3_nt,cdr3_aa
TRBJ2-1,NA,NA,TRBV2,TGTGCCAGCAGCAAGGACTCGTACAATGAGCAGTTCTTC,CASSKDSYNEQFF
TRBJ2-7,NA,NA,TRBV5-4,TGTGCCAGCAGCTTGGAGAGTGGCGGGATCTCCTACGAGCAGTACTTC,CASSLESGGISYEQYF
TRBJ1-2,NA,NA,TRBV7-8,TGTGCCAGCAGCTTAGTGGGGGGGGCACTCTTCTACACCTTC,CASSLVGGALFYTF
TRBJ2-5,TRBD1,NA,TRBV6-5,TGTGCCAGCAGTTACGTGGCAGGGGGTCGAGAGACCCAGTACTTC,CASSYVAGGRETQYF
TRBJ1-6,TRBD1,few,TRBV19,TGTGCCAGTAGTCCCCAGGACAGGGGTTGGAATTCACCCCTCCACTTT,CASSPQDRGWNSPLHF
TRBJ1-1,TRBD1,NA,TRBV6-4,TGTGCCAGCAGAGCCGGGACAGCGAACACTGAAGCTTTCTTT,CASRAGTANTEAFF
TRBJ2-5,TRBD1,NA,TRBV4-1,TGCGCCAGCAGCCAAGAGACCAGGGGGCTTTTTGGAGAGACCCAGTACTTC,CASSQETRGLFGETQYF
TRBJ2-7,NA,once,TRBV18,TGTGCCAGCTCACCGTCTACAGGGTTGGGCGAGCAGTACTTC,CASSPSTGLGEQYF
TRBJ2-5,TRBD1,NA,TRBV25-1,TGTGCCAGCAGTGTAGGGGGCAGGGGAAGCCAAGAGACCCAGTACTTC,CASSVGGRGSQETQYF
TRBJ1-1,TRBD1,NA,TRBV9,TGTGCCAGCAGCGCTCGACAGGGGACCCTCTTGAACACTGAAGCTTTCTTT,CASSARQGTLLNTEAFF
TRBJ2-5,TRBD1,NA,TRBV28,TGTGCCACCGCGACAGGGAACCAAGAGACCCAGTACTTC,CATATGNQETQYF
TRBJ2-1,TRBD2,NA,TRBV19,TGTGCCAGTAGTCGGGCTAGCGGGTACAATGAGCAGTTCTTC,CASSRASGYNEQFF
TRBJ2-7,NA,NA,TRBV2,TGTGCCAGCAGTGAAGGTCGGGGCAGGGGGCAGTACTTC,CASSEGRGRGQYF
TRBJ1-2,NA,few,TRBV28,TGTGCCAGCAGTTCCCTATCTGGCTACACCTTC,CASSSLSGYTF
TRBJ2-5,NA,NA,TRBV19,TGTGCTAGTAGACCCCATATGGAGCGGAACACGGGGACCCAGTACTTC,CASRPHMERNTGTQYF
TRBJ2-2,NA,NA,TRBV5-1,TGCGCCAGCAGCTTTAGGGGTTCGAACACCGGGGAGCTGTTTTTT,CASSFRGSNTGELFF
TRBJ2-5,NA,NA,TRBV27,TGTGCCACTACTTCCACCCAAGAGACCCAGTACTTC,CATTSTQETQYF
TRBJ1-6,NA,NA,TRBV6-4,TGTGCCAGCAGTGTCTTGGACAGAATCGTCTATAATTCACCCCTCCACTTT,CASSVLDRIVYNSPLHF
TRBJ2-7,NA,NA,TRBV19,TGTGCCAGTAGTGGGACTTCCTACGAGCAGTACTTC,CASSGTSYEQYF
TRBJ2-7,NA,few,TRBV2,TGTGCCAGCAGCAATTCCGACGGGGCCTACGAGCAGTACTTC,CASSNSDGAYEQYF
TRBJ1-1,NA,NA,TRBV12-3/TRBV12-4,TGTGCCAGCAGTTTCGGGGGAGGGACTGAAGCTTTCTTT,CASSFGGGTEAFF
TRBJ1-6,NA,once,TRBV3-1/TRBV3-2,TGTGCCAGCAGCGAGAACTTGCGGGGCCCCCTCCACTTT,CASSENLRGPLHF
TRBJ1-6,NA,NA,TRBV4-1,TGCGCCAGCAAGGGGGGGAATTCACCCCTCCACTTT,CASKGGNSPLHF
TRBJ1-3,NA,NA,TRBV3-1/TRBV3-2,TGTGCCAGCAGCCAAAATTGGGCCGGGGAAAACACCATATATTTT,CASSQNWAGENTIYF
TRBJ2-1,NA,NA,TRBV5-1,TGCGCCAGCAGCCCCGAGGGGGGGTCTACTTGGGTACTGTTCTTC,CASSPEGGSTWVLFF
TRBJ1-6,TRBD1,NA,TRBV29-1,TGCAGCGTTGAAGAGGACAGGAGCTCCTATAATTCACCCCTCCACTTT,CSVEEDRSSYNSPLHF